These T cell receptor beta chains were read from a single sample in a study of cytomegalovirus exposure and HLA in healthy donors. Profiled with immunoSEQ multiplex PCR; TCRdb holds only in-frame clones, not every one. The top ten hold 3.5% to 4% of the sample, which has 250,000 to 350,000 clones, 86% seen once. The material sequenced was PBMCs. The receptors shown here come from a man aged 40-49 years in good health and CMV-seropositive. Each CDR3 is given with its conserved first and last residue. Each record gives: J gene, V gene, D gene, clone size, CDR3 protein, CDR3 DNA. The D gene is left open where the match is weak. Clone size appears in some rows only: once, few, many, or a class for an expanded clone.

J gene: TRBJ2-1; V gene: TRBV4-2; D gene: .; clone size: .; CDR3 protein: CASSPESNNEQFF; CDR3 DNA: TGTGCCAGCAGCCCGGAGAGCAACAATGAGCAGTTCTTC
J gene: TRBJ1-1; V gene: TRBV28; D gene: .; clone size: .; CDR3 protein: CASSLGPREVNTEAFF; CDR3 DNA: TGTGCCAGCAGTTTAGGTCCCAGGGAAGTGAACACTGAAGCTTTCTTT
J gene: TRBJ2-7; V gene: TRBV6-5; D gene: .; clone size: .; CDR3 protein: CASGSRDYEQYF; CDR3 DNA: TGTGCCAGCGGATCCAGGGACTACGAGCAGTACTTC
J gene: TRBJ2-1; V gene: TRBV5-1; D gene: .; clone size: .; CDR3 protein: CASSLQAGVGINEQFF; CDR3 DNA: TGCGCCAGCAGCTTACAAGCGGGCGTGGGGATCAATGAGCAGTTCTTC
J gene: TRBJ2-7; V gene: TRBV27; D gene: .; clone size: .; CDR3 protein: CASSLGRGSYEQYF; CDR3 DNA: TGTGCCAGCAGTTTGGGCAGGGGTTCCTACGAGCAGTACTTC
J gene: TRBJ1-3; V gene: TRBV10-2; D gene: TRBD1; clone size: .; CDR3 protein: CASADRPSSGNTIYF; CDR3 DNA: TGCGCCAGCGCGGACAGGCCGAGCTCTGGAAACACCATATATTTT
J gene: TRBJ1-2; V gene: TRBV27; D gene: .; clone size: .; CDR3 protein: CASSLSAVRPSNYGYTF; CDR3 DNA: TGTGCCAGCAGTTTATCGGCAGTCAGGCCTAGCAACTATGGCTACACCTTC
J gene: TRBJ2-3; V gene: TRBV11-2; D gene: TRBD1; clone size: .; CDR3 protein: CASSPPSGTASTDTQYF; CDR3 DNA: TGTGCCAGCAGCCCGCCGTCGGGGACAGCAAGCACAGATACGCAGTATTTT
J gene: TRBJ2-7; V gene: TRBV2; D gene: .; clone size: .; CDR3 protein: CASRQGYEQYF; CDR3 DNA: TGTGCCAGCAGGCAGGGTTACGAGCAGTACTTC
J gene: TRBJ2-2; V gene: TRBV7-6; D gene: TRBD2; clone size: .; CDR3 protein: CASSLVAGGNTGELFF; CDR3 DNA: TGTGCCAGCAGCTTAGTAGCGGGCGGTAACACCGGGGAGCTGTTTTTT
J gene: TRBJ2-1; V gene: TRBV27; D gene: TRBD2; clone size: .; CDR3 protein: CASSSASGRGYTGNEQFF; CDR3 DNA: TGTGCCAGCAGTTCGGCTAGCGGGAGAGGGTACACTGGAAATGAGCAGTTCTTC
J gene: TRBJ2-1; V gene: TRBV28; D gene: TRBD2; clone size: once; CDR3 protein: CASNRLAGKNEQFF; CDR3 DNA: TGTGCCAGCAACCGACTAGCGGGAAAGAATGAGCAGTTCTTC
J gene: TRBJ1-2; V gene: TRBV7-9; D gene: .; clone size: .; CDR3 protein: CASSFQTGTGGYTF; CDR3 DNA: TGTGCCAGCAGCTTCCAGACTGGAACGGGTGGCTACACCTTC
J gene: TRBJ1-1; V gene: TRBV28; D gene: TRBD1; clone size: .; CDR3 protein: CASNQQGPISAFF; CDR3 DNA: TGTGCCAGCAACCAACAGGGGCCCATATCGGCTTTCTTT
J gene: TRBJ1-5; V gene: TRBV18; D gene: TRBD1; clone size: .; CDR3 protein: CASSPYDRVQPQHF; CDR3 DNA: TGTGCCAGCTCACCATACGACAGGGTACAGCCCCAGCATTTT
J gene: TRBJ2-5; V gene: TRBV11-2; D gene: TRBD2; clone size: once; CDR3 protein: CASSLLLAEETQYF; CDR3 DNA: TGTGCCAGCAGCTTACTCCTAGCGGAAGAGACCCAGTACTTC
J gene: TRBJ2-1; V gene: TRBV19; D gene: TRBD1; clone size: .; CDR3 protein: CASSKPGTANEQFF; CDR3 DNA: TGTGCCAGTAGTAAACCCGGGACAGCGAATGAGCAGTTCTTC
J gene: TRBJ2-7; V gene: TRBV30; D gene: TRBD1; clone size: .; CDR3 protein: CAWSLYGQGLYEQYF; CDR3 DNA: TGTGCCTGGAGTCTCTACGGACAGGGGCTCTACGAGCAGTACTTC
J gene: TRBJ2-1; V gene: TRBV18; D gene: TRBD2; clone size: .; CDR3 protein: CASSPGLAGGGQFF; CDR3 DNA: TGTGCCAGCTCACCGGGACTAGCGGGAGGAGGGCAGTTCTTC
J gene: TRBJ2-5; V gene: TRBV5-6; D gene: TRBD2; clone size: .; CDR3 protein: CASSLEVAGYQETQYF; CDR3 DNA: TGTGCCAGCAGCTTGGAGGTAGCGGGGTACCAAGAGACCCAGTACTTC
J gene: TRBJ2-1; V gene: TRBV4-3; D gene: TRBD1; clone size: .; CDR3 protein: CASSQQDRTGYNEQFF; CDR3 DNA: TGCGCCAGCAGCCAGCAAGACCGGACAGGCTACAATGAGCAGTTCTTC
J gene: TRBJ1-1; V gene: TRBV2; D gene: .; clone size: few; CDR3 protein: CASTGQFMNTEAFF; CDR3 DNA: TGTGCCAGCACTGGACAGTTCATGAACACTGAAGCTTTCTTT
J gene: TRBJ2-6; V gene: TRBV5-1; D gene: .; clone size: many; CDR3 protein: CASSYLSGANVLTF; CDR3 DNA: TGCGCCAGCAGTTATCTTTCTGGGGCCAACGTCCTGACTTTC
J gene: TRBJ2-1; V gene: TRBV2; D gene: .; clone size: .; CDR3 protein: CASSSSRGIGNEQFF; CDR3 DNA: TGTGCCAGCTCTAGTAGCAGGGGAATTGGCAATGAGCAGTTCTTC
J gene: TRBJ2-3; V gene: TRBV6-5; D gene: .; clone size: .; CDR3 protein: CATRRGLANTQYF; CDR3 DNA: TGTGCCACCCGTAGGGGCCTCGCAAATACGCAGTATTTT
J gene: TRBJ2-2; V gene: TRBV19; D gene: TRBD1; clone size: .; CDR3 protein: CASSILPPGTGTANTGELFF; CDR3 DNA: TGTGCCAGTAGTATATTACCCCCCGGGACAGGGACCGCGAACACCGGGGAGCTGTTTTTT
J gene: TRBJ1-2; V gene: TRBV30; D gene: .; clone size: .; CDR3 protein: CAWRDGGAYYGYTF; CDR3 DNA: TGTGCCTGGCGGGATGGGGGCGCATACTATGGCTACACCTTC
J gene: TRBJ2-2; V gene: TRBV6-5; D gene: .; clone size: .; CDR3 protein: CASSYEWFTGTGELFF; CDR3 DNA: TGTGCCAGCAGTTACGAGTGGTTTACGGGGACCGGGGAGCTGTTTTTT
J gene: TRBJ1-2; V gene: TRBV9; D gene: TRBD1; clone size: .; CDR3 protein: CASSGGGDRVGGYTF; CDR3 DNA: TGTGCCAGCAGTGGGGGTGGGGACAGGGTCGGTGGCTACACCTTC
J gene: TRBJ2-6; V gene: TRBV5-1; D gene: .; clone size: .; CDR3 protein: CASSLGGLGANVLTF; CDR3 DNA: TGCGCCAGCAGCTTGGGGGGGCTCGGGGCCAACGTCCTGACTTTC
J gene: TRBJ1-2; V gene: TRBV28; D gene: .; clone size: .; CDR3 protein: CASSLGGGPGGYTF; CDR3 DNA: TGTGCCAGCAGTTTAGGAGGAGGGCCGGGTGGCTACACCTTC
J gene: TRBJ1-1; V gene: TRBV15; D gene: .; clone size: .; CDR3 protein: CATSRDINRVTEAFF; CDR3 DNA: TGTGCCACCAGCAGAGATATTAACAGGGTCACTGAAGCTTTCTTT
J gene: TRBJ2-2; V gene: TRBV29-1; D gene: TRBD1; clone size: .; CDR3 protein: CSVLGGSGNTGELFF; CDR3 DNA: TGCAGCGTTTTAGGGGGCAGCGGGAACACCGGGGAGCTGTTTTTT
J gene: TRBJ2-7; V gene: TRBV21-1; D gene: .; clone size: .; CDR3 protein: CASSKRPSGFNSYEQYF; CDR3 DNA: TGTGCCAGCAGCAAAAGGCCTAGCGGGTTCAACTCCTACGAGCAGTACTTC
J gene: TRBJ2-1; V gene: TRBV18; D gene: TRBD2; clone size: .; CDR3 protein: CASSPRSGTYNEQFF; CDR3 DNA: TGTGCCAGCTCACCACGTAGCGGGACCTACAATGAGCAGTTCTTC
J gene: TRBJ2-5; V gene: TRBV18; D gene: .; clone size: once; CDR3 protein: CASSPVAGSRFGEETQYF; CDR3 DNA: TGTGCCAGCTCACCAGTGGCGGGCAGCCGCTTCGGCGAAGAGACCCAGTACTTC
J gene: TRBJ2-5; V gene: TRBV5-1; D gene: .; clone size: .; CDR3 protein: CASSLAGQGETQYF; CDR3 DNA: TGCGCCAGCAGCTTGGCAGGGCAAGGGGAGACCCAGTACTTC
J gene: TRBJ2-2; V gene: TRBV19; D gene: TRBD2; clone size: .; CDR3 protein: CASSISPTSVPTGELFF; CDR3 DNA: TGTGCCAGTAGTATCTCCCCCACTAGCGTCCCCACCGGGGAGCTGTTTTTT
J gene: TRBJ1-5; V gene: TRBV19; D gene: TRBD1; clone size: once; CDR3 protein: CASSMNRGQPQHF; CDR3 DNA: TGTGCCAGTAGTATGAACAGGGGGCAGCCCCAGCATTTT
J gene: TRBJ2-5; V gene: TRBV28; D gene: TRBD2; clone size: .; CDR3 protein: CASSSRGGEGPWTQYF; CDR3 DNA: TGTGCCAGCAGTTCCCGTGGGGGGGAGGGCCCTTGGACCCAGTACTTC
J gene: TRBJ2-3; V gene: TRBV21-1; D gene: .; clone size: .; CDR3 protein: CASSKARDPGLGSSGTDTQYF; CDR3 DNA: TGTGCCAGCAGCAAAGCCCGAGACCCAGGGCTAGGGTCTAGCGGCACAGATACGCAGTATTTT
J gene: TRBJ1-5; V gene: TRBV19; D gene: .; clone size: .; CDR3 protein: CASTTGGNQPQHF; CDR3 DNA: TGTGCCAGTACTACGGGAGGGAATCAGCCCCAGCATTTT
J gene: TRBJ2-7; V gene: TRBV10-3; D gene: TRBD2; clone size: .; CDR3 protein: CASRLAGGYEQYF; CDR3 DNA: TGTGCCAGTAGACTAGCGGGAGGGTACGAGCAGTACTTC
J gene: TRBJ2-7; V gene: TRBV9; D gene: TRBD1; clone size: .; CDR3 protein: CASSGDSSYEQYF; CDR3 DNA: TGTGCCAGCAGCGGGGACAGCTCCTACGAGCAGTACTTC
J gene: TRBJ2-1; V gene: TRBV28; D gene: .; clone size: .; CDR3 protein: CASSFLPGGQFF; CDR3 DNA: TGTGCCAGCAGTTTCTTACCCGGAGGGCAGTTCTTC
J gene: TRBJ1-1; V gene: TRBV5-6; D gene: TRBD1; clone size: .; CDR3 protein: CAGSSDRGRGNTEAFF; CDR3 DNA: TGTGCCGGCAGCTCGGACAGGGGGCGTGGGAACACTGAAGCTTTCTTT
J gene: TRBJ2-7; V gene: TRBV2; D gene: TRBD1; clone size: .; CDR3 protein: CASSYRQGAYEQYF; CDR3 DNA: TGTGCCAGCAGCTATAGACAGGGGGCCTACGAGCAGTACTTC
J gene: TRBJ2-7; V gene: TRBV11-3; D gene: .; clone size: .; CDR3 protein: CASSPGMGAYEQYF; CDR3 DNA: TGTGCCAGCAGCCCCGGGATGGGAGCCTACGAGCAGTACTTC
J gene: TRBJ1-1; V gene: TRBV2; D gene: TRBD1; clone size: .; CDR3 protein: CASGLDRANTEAFF; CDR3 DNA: TGTGCCAGCGGTTTAGACAGGGCGAACACTGAAGCTTTCTTT
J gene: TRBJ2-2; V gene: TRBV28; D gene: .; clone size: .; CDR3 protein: CASRNFGRENTGELFF; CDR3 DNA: TGTGCCAGCAGGAACTTCGGCAGGGAAAACACCGGGGAGCTGTTTTTT
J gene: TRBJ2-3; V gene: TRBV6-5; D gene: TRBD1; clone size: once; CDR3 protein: CASSPDRGITDTQYF; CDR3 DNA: TGTGCCAGCAGTCCCGACAGGGGTATAACAGATACGCAGTATTTT
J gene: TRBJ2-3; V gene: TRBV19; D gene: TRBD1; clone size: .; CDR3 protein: CASKGQGVGTDTQYF; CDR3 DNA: TGTGCCAGTAAGGGACAGGGGGTCGGCACAGATACGCAGTATTTT